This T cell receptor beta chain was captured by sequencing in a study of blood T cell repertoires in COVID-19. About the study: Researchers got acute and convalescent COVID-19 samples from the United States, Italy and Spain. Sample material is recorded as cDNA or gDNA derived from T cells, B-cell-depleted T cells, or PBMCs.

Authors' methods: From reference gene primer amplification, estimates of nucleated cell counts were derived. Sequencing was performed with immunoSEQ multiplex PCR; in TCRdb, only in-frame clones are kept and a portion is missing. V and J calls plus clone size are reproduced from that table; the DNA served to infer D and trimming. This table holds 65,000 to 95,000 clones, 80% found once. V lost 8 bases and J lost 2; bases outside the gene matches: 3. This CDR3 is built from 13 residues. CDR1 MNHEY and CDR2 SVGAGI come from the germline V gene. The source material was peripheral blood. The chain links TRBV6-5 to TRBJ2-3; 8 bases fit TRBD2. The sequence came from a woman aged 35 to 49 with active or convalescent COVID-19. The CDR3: CASLRGDTDTQYF. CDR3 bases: TGTGCCAGCTTGCGGGGGGACACAGATACGCAGTATTTT.